The clone carrying this T cell receptor beta chain was found many times. Losses at the gene ends were 6 bases for V and 4 bases for J; bases not matched to a gene: 3. There are 13 residues in the CDR3. Per the germline V gene, CDR1 is MNHEY and CDR2 is SMNVEV (reference sequence). Authors of the study amplified TCR beta CDR3 regions from RNA transcripts. Using the HTBI primer set, a first-round RT-PCR was run on the TCR CDR3. TCRdb reprocessed the multiplex PCR reads via MiXCR and lists one record per CDR3 protein. The sample comprises around 380,000 distinct CDR3 sequences, roughly 14% of which are singletons, and 20% to 25% rests with the top ten. This record comes from a study of T cells in Graves' hyperthyroidism and ophthalmopathy. Source material for PBMCs was around 10 ml fresh peripheral blood.

The chain recombines TRBV27 with TRBJ1-1, with 9 bases that match TRBD1. The TCR originated in a man under 40 with Graves' hyperthyroidism that later progressed to Graves' ophthalmopathy. Sequenced: blood. DNA of the CDR3: TGTGCCAGCAGCGTACAGGGGGCCACTGAAGCTTTCTTT. Protein sequence: CASSVQGATEAFF.